This T cell receptor beta chain derives from a study of cytomegalovirus exposure and HLA in healthy donors. The CDR3 is made up of 15 amino acids. The germline gives CDR1 MNHEY, CDR2 SVGAGI. The V end lost 7 bases, the J end lost 4 bases, and 17 bases lay between the germline ends. The count of this clone is one. PCR primers comprised 60 Vbeta and 13 Jbeta primers. Assay used: immunoSEQ multiplex PCR; TCRdb lists only in-frame clones, some missing. The sample has 100,000 to 150,000 clones, around four fifths seen once. The chain recombines TRBV6-5 with TRBJ2-1; unclear D gene. The sequence was obtained from a woman aged 40 to 50 in good health and CMV-seropositive. Sequences were obtained from PBMCs. Here the CDR3 reads CASKERAVPYNEQFF. CDR3 in DNA: TGTGCCAGCAAGGAGCGAGCAGTCCCTTACAATGAGCAGTTCTTC.